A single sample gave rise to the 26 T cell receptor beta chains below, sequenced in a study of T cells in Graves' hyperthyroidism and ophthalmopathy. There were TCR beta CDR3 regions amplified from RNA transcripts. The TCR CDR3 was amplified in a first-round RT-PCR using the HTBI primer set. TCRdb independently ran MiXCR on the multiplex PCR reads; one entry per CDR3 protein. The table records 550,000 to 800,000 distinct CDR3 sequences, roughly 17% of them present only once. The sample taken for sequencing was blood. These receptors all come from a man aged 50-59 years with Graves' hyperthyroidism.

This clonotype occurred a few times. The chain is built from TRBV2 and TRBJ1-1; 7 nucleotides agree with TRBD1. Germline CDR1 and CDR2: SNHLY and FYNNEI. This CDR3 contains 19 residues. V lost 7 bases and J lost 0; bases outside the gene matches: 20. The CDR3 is CASKLRDSRDSNLNTEAFF. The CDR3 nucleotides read TGTGCCAGCAAGCTCCGGGACAGCCGAGATAGTAACTTGAACACTGAAGCTTTCTTT.

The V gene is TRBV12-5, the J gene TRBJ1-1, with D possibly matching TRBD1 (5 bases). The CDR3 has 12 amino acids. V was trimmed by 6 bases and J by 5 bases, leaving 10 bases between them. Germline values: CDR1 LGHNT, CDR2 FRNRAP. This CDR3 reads CASGGGGTEAFF. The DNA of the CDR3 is TGTGCTAGTGGGGGGGGGGGGACTGAAGCTTTCTTT.

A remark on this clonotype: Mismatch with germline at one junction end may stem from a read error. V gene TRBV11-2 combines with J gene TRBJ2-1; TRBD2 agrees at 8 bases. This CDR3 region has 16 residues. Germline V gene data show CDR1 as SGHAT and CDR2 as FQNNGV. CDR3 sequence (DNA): TGTGCCAGCAGCTTCGGACTAGCCTCTTCCTACACTGAGCAGTTCTTC. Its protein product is CASSFGLASSYTEQFF.

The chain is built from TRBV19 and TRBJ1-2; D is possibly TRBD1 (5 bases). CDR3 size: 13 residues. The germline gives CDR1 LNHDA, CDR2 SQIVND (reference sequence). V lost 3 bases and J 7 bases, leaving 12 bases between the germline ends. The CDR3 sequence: CASSIEGRIGYTF. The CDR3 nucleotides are TGTGCCAGTAGTATTGAGGGGCGAATTGGCTACACCTTC.

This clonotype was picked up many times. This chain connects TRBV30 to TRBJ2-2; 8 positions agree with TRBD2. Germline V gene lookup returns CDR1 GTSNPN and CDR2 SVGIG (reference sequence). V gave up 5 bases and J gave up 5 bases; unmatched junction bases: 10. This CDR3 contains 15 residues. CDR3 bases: TGTGCCTGGTGCAGAGCGGGAGTGGATACCGGGGAGCTGTTTTTT. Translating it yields CAWCRAGVDTGELFF.

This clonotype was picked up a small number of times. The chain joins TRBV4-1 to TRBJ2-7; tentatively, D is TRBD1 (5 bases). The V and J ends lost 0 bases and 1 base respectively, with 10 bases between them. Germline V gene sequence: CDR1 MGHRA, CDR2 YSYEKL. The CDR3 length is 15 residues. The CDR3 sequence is CASSQENRLSYEQYF. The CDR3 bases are TGCGCCAGCAGCCAAGAGAACAGGTTATCCTACGAGCAGTACTTC.

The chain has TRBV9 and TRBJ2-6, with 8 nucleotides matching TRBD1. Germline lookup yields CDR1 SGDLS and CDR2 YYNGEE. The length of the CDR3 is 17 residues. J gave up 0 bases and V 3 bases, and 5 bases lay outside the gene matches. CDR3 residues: CASSGTGLLSGANVLTF. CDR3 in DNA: TGTGCCAGCAGCGGGACAGGGCTGCTCTCTGGGGCCAACGTCCTGACTTTC.

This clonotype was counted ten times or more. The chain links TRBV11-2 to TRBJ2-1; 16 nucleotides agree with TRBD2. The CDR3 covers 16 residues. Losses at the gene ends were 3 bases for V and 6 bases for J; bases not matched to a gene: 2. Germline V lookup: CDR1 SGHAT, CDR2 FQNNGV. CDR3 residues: CASSLGLAGGFNEQFF. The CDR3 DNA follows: TGTGCCAGCAGCTTGGGACTAGCGGGAGGGTTCAATGAGCAGTTCTTC.

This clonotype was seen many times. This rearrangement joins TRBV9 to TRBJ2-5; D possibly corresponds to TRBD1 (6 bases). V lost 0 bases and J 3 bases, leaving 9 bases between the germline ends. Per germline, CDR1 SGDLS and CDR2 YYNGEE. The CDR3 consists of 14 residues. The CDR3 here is CASSVGDRKETQYF. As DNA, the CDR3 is TGTGCCAGCAGCGTAGGCGACAGGAAAGAGACCCAGTACTTC.

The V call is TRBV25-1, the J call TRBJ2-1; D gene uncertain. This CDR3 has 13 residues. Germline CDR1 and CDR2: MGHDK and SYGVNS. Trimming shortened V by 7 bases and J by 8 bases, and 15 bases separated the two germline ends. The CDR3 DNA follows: TGTGCCAGCACCGGGTTTAGAGGTGATGAGCAGTTCTTC. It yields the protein CASTGFRGDEQFF.

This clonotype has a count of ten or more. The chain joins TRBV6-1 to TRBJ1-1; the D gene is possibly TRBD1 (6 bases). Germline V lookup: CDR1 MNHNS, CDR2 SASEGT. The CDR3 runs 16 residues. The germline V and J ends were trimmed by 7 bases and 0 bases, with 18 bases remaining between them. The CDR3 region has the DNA TGTGCCAGCACACTACTAAGGGGGGAGTTGAACACTGAAGCTTTCTTT. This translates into CASTLLRGELNTEAFF.

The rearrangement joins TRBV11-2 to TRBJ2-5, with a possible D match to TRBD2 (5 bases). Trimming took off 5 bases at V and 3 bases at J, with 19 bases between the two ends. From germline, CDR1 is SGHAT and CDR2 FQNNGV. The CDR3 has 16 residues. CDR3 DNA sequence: TGTGCCAGCAGCGACCTCGGGGTGGGAGCTAAAGAGACCCAGTACTTC. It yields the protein CASSDLGVGAKETQYF.

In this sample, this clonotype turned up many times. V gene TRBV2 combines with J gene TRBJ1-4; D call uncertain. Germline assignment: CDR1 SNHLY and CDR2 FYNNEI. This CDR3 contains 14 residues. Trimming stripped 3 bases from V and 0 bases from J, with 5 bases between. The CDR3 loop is CASSDGATNEKLFF. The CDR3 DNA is TGTGCCAGCAGTGATGGTGCAACTAATGAAAAACTGTTTTTT. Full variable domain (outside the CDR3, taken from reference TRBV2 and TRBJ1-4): EPEVTQTPSHQVTQMGQEVILRCVPISNHLYFYWYRQILGQKVEFLVSFYNNEISEKSEIFDDQFSVERPDGSNFTLKIRSTKLEDSAMYFCASSDGATNEKLFFGSGTQLSVL.

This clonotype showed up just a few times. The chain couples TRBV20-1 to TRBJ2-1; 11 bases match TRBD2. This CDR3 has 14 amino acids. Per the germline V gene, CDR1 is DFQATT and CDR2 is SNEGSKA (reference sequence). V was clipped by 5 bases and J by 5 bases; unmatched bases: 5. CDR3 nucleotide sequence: TGCAGTGCTTCGCCGGGACTAGCGGACAATGAGCAGTTCTTC. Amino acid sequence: CSASPGLADNEQFF.

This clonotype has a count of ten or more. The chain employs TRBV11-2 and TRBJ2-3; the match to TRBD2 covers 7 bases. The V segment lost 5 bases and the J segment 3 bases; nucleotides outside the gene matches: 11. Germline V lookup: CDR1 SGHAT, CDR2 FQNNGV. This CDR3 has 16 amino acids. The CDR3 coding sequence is TGTGCCAGCAGCCCCGGGGCGGGAGCAAGAACAGATACGCAGTATTTT. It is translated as CASSPGAGARTDTQYF.

CDR3 sequence (DNA): TGCAGCGTTCTGACAGGGGACAGGGCCGCTTACTATGGCTACACCTTC. Translated, it gives CSVLTGDRAAYYGYTF. This chain joins TRBV29-1 and TRBJ1-2, with 9 bases fitting TRBD1. CDR1 is SQVTM and CDR2 is ANQGSEA in the germline V gene. Germline trimming cut 5 bases from V and 3 bases from J; bases unmatched to any gene: 13. The CDR3 spans 16 residues.

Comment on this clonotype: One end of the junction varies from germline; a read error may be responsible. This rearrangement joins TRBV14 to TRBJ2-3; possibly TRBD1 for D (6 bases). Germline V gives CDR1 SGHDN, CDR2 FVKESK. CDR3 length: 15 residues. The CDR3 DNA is TGTGCCAACAGCCAAGAATACAGGGCTGCGGATACGCAGTATTTT. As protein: CANSQEYRAADTQYF.

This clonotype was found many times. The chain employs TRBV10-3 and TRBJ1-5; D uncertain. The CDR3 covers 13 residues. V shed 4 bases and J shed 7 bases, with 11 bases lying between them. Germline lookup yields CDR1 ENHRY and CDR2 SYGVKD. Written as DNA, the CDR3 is TGTGCCATCAGTGTGGGCAGCGAACAGCCCCAGCATTTT. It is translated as CAISVGSEQPQHF.

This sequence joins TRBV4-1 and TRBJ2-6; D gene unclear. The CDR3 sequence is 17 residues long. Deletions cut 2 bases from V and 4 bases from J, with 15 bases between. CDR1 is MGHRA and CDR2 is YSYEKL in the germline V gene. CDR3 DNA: TGCGCCAGCAGCCAACAGGATTGGGCGTGGGGGGCCAACGTCCTGACTTTC. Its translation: CASSQQDWAWGANVLTF.

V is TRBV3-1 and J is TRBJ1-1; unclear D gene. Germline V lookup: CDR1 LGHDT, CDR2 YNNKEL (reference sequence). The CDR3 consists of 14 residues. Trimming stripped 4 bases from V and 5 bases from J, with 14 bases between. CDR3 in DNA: TGTGCCAGCAGCCCTTCAGGAGCCCTGACTGAAGCTTTCTTT. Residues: CASSPSGALTEAFF.

The CDR3 loop reads CASSIDGRGPYNEQFF. CDR3 sequence (DNA): TGTGCCAGTAGTATAGATGGGAGGGGTCCCTACAATGAGCAGTTCTTC. J is TRBJ2-1 and V is TRBV19, with TRBD2 matching over 7 bases. V dropped 0 bases and J dropped 2; count of bases not matched to a gene: 4. CDR3 size: 16 residues. Per the germline V gene, CDR1 is LNHDA and CDR2 is SQIVND (reference sequence).

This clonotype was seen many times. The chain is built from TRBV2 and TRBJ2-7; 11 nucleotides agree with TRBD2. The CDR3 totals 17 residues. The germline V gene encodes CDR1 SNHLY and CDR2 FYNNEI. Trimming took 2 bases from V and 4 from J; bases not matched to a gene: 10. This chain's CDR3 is CASSERRLAGGLYEQYF. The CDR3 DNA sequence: TGTGCCAGCAGTGAAAGGCGGCTAGCGGGAGGACTATACGAGCAGTACTTC.

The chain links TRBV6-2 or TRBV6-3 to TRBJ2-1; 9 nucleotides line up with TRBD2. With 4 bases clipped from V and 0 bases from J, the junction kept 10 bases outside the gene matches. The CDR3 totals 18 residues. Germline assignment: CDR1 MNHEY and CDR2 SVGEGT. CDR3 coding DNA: TGTGCCAGCAGTTTGGCGGGAGGGGGGGGCGGCTCCTACAATGAGCAGTTCTTC. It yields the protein CASSLAGGGGGSYNEQFF.

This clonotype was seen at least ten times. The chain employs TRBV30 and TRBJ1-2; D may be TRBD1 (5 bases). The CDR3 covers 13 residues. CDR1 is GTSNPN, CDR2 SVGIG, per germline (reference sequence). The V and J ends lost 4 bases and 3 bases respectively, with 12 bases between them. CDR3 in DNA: TGTGCCTGGACAAGGGGTTACGACTATGGCTACACCTTC. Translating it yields CAWTRGYDYGYTF.

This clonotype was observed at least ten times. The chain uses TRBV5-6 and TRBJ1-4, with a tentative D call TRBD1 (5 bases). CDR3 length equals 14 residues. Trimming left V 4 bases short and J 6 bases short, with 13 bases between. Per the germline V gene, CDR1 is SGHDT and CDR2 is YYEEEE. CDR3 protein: CASSLDRLDEKLFF. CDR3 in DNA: TGTGCCAGCAGCCTTGACAGATTAGATGAAAAACTGTTTTTT.

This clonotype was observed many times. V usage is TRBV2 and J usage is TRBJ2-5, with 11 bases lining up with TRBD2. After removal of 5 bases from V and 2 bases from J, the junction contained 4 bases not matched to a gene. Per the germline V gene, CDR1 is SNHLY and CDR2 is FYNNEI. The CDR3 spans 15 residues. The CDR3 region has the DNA TGTGCCAGCAGTTCGGGACTAGCGGTACAAGAGACCCAGTACTTC. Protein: CASSSGLAVQETQYF.